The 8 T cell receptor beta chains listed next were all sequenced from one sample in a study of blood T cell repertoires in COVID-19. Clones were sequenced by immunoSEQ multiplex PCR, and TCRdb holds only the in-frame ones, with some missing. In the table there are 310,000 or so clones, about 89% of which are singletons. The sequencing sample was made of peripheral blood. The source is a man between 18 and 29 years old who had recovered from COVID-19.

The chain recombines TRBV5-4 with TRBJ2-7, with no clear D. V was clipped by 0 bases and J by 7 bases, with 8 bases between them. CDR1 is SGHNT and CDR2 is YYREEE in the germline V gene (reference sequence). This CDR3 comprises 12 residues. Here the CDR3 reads CASSLAETEQYF. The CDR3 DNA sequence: TGTGCCAGCAGCTTGGCCGAAACAGAGCAGTACTTC.

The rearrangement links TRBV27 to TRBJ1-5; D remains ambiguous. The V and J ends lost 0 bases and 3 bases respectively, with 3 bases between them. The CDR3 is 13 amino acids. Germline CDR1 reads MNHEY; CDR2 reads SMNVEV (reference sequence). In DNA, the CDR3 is TGTGCCAGCAGTTTATCGGCCAATCAGCCCCAGCATTTT. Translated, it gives CASSLSANQPQHF.

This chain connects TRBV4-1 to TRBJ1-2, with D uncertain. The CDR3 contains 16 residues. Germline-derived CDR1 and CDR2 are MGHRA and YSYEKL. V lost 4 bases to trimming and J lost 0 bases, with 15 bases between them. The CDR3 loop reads CASSPQNRIPNYGYTF. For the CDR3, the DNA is TGCGCCAGCAGCCCTCAGAATCGAATCCCTAACTATGGCTACACCTTC.

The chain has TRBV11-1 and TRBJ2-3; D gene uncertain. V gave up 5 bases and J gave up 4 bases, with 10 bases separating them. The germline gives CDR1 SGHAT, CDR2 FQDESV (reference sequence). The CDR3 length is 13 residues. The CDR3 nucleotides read TGTGCCAGCAGCCAACTATTCTCAGATACGCAGTATTTT. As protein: CASSQLFSDTQYF. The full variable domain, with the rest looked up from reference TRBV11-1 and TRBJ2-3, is EAEVAQSPRYKITEKSQAVAFWCDPISGHATLYWYRQILGQGPELLVQFQDESVVDDSQLPKDRFSAERLKGVDSTLKIQPAELGDSAMYLCASSQLFSDTQYFGPGTRLTVL.

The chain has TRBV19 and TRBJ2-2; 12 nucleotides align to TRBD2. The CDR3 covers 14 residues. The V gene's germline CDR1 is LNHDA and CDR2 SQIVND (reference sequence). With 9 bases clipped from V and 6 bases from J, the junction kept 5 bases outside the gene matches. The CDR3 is CASRLAGVAGELFF. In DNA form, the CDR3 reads TGTGCCAGCCGACTAGCGGGAGTGGCCGGGGAGCTGTTTTTT.

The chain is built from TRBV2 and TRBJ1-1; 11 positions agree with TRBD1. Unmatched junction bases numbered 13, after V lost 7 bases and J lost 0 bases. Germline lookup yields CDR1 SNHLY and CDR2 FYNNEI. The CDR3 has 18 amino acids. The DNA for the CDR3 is TGTGCCAGCATTACCTCTCCCGGACAGGGGGCGGTGAACACTGAAGCTTTCTTT. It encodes CASITSPGQGAVNTEAFF.

DNA for the CDR3: TGTGCCAGCAGCTTGACTAGCTACGAGCAGTACTTC. Residues: CASSLTSYEQYF. V usage is TRBV13 and J usage is TRBJ2-7; weak D call: TRBD2 (6 bases). The CDR3 consists of 12 residues. Germline V gene data show CDR1 as PRHDT and CDR2 as FYEKMQ (reference sequence). V was trimmed by 3 bases and J by 3 bases, leaving 6 bases between them.

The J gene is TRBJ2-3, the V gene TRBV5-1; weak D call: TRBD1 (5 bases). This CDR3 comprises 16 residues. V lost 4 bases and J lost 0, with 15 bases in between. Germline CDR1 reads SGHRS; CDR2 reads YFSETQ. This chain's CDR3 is CASSQTAGLSTDTQYF. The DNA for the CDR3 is TGCGCCAGCAGCCAAACCGCAGGGCTTAGCACAGATACGCAGTATTTT.